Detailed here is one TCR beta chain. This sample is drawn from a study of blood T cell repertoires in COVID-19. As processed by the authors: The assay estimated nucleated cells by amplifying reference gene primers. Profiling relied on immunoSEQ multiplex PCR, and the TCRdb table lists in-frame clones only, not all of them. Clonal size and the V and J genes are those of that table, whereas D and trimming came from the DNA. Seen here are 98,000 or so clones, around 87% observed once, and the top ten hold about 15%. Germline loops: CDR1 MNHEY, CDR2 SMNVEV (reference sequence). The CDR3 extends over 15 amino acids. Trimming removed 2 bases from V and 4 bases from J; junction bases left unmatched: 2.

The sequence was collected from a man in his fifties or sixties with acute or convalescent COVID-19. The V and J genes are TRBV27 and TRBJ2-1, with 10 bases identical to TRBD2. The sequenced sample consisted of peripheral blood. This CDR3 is CASSLAAGGYNEQFF. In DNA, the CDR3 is TGTGCCAGCAGTTTAGCAGCGGGAGGGTACAATGAGCAGTTCTTC.